The source of this TCR beta chain is a study of CD4+ T cells in melanoma. General study points: A reported correlation linked neoantigen-specific CD4+ T cells to CD8+, macrophage and B cell function. Diverse differentiation states were reported for melanoma neoantigen-specific CD4+ T cells.

This clone has ten or more counts. Its specificity is unknown. The CDR3 runs to 15 residues. J was trimmed by 1 base and V by 4 bases; bases with no gene match: 7. The germline V gene encodes CDR1 SGHDT and CDR2 YYEEEE. Repertoires were generated with immunoSEQ multiplex PCR, while TCRdb's copy carries only in-frame clones and drops some. This sample has 50,000 to 60,000 clones, with roughly two thirds found just once. V gene TRBV5-6 combines with J gene TRBJ2-7, with TRBD1 matching over 8 bases. The receptor was derived from a human donor with melanoma. Sequencing input: tumor tissue. CDR3 DNA sequence: TGTGCCAGCAGCCCATTAGGACAGGGATCCTACGAGCAGTACTTC. This gives the protein CASSPLGQGSYEQYF.